This TCR beta chain was retrieved from a study of cytomegalovirus exposure and HLA in healthy donors. Study conclusions and caveats: A few CMV-associated chains were confirmed in vitro to be specific for CMV antigens. High sensitivity and specificity were reportedly achieved when the classifier diagnosed cytomegalovirus status. Associated with cytomegalovirus, according to the listing, were around 160 TCR beta chains. Another analysis was done later, and it associated more than 15,000 TCR beta sequences with HLA alleles at 0.05 false discovery rate.

Details on this clone: Antigen unknown.

PCR employed 60 Vbeta and 13 Jbeta primers. Only in-frame clones appear in the TCRdb table, and some are missing; sequencing was by immunoSEQ multiplex PCR. This sample has 140,000 to 150,000 clones, with around 72% found just once. Germline values: CDR1 SGHRS, CDR2 YFSETQ. The length of the CDR3 is 13 residues. Trimming cost V 1 base and J 4 bases, with 7 bases left between them. The sequence was obtained from a middle-aged man in good health and CMV-seronegative. The J gene is TRBJ2-3, the V gene TRBV5-1, with TRBD1 as a possible D gene (6 bases). The sequencing sample was made of PBMCs. CDR3 coding DNA: TGCGCCAGCAGCTTGACAGGGCCAGATACGCAGTATTTT. Translation gives CASSLTGPDTQYF.